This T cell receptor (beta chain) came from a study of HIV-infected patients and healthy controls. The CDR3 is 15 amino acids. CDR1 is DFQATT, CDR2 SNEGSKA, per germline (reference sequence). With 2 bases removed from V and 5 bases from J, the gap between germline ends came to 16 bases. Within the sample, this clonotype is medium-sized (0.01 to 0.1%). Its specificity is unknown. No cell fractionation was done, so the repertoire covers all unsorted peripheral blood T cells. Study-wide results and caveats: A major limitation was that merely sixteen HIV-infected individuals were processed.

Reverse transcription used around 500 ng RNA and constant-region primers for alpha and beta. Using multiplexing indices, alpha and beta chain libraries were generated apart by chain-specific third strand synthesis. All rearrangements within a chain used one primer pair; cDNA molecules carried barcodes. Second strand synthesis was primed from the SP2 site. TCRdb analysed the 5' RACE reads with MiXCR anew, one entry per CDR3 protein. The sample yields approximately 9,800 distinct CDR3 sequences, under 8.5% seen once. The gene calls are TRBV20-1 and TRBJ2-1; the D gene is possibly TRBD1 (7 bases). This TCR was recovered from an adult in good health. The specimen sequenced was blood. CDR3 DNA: TGCAGTGCTAGACGCGGGACAGTGATAAACAATGAGCAGTTCTTC. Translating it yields CSARRGTVINNEQFF.